This T cell receptor (beta chain) stems from a study of sequential checkpoint blockade in melanoma. Across the study: Patients were randomized 1:1 to nivolumab-then-ipilimumab or ipilimumab-then-nivolumab first-line. Each arm's sequence ended with maintenance nivolumab.

Profiled with immunoSEQ multiplex PCR; TCRdb holds only in-frame clones, not every one. Of 21,000 or so clones listed, roughly 80% are singletons. Treatment meaning: randomized to nivolumab then ipilimumab (arm A) or the reverse (arm B). Patients had received no earlier DNA-damaging chemotherapy. Live CD3+CD8+ CD19− CD56− cells were sorted from PBMCs. The CDR3 covers 12 residues. V gave up 2 bases and J gave up 3 bases, with 6 bases separating them. CDR1 is SGHDT, CDR2 YYEEEE, per germline. The receptor's source is a human donor with melanoma. Sequences were derived from CD8+ T cells sorted from blood (inferred from file names), sampled from a patient given nivolumab and ipilimumab in sequence. This sequence joins TRBV5-6 and TRBJ2-7, with D hard to call. CDR3 nucleotides: TGTGCCAGCAGCTTTGAGAGCTACGAGCAGTACTTC. Translating gives CASSFESYEQYF.